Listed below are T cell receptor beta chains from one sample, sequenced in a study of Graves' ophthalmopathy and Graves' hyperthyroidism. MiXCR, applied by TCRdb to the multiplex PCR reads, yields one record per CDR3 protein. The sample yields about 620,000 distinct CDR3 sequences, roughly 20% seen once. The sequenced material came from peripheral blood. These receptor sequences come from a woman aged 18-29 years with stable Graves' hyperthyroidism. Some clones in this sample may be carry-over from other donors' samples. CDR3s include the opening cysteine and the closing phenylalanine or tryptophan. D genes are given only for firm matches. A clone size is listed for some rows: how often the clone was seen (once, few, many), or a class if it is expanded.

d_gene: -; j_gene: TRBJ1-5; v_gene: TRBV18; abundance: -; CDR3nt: TGTGCCAGCTCACCACTGGTTGACGTTCAGCCCCAGCATTTT; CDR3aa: CASSPLVDVQPQHF
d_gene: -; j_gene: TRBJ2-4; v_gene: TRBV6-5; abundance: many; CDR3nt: TGTGCCAGCAGTTACTCCGGCAGGGGCAACATTCAGTACTTC; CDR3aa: CASSYSGRGNIQYF
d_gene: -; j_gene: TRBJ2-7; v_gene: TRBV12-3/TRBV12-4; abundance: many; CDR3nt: TGTGCCAGCAGTTTAGCCCACAGGGACGAGCAGTACTTC; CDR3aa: CASSLAHRDEQYF
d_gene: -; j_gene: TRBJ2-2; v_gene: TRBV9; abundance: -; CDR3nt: TGTGCCAGCAGTAACGGGGGCTTGAACACCGGGGAGCTGTTTTTT; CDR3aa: CASSNGGLNTGELFF
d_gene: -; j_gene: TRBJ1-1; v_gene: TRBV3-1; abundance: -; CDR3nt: TGTGCCAGCAGCCTCATTGGGACGAACACTGAAGCTTTCTTT; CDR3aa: CASSLIGTNTEAFF
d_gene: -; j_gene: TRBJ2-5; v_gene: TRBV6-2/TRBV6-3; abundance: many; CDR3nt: TGTGCCAGCAGCCCCGGCCGCCAGAGTCAAGAGACCCAGTACTTC; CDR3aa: CASSPGRQSQETQYF
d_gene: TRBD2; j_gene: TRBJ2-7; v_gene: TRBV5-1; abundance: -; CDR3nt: TGCGCCAGCAGCCATGTAGCGGGGCCAAGAGAGCAGTACTTC; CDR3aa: CASSHVAGPREQYF
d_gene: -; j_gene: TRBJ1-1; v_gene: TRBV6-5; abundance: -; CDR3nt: TGTGCCAGCAGTTACGTGGGAACAAACACTGAAGCTTTCTTT; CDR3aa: CASSYVGTNTEAFF
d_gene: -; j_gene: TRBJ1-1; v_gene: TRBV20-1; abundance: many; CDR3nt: TGCAGTGCTAACCGGGACAATAAGAACACTGAAGCTTTCTTT; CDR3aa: CSANRDNKNTEAFF
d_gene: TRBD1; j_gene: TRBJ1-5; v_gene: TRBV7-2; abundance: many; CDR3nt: TGTGCCAGCAGCTCCGGGACAGGGCCCGTGCCCCAGCATTTT; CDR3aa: CASSSGTGPVPQHF
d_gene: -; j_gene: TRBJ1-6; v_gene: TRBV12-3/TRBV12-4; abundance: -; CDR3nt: TGTGCCAGCAGTTTAACGGCCAACTCCTATAATTCACCCCTCCACTTT; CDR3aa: CASSLTANSYNSPLHF
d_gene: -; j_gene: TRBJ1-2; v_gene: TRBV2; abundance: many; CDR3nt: TGTGCCGGCAGGGAAGGGGACTATGGCTACACCTTC; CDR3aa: CAGREGDYGYTF
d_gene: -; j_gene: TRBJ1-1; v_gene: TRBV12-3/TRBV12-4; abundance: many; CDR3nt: TGTGCCAGCAGAAGTCGGGCTATGAACACTGAAGCTTTCTTT; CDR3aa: CASRSRAMNTEAFF
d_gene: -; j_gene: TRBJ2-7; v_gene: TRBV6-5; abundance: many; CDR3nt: TGTGCCAGCAGCCCCAAGGAGGGGGACGAGCAGTACTTC; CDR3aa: CASSPKEGDEQYF
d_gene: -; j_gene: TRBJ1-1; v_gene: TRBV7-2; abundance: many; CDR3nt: TGTGCCAGCAGCTTAGGGGCGGGAACCGCTGAAGCTTTCTTT; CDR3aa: CASSLGAGTAEAFF
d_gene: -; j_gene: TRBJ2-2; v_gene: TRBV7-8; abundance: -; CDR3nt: TGTGCCAGCAACCTCAACCGAGAGGGGGTGAACACCGGGGAGCTGTTTTTT; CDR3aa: CASNLNREGVNTGELFF
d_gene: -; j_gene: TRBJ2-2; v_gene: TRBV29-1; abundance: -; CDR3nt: TGCAGCGTTACCTATCCGGGCCAGGATGTCGCCGGGGAGCTGTTTTTT; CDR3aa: CSVTYPGQDVAGELFF
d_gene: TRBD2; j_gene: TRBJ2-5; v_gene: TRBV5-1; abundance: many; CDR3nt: TGCGCCAGCAGCCCGGAACTAAGCGGGACGGAGACCCAGTACTTC; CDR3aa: CASSPELSGTETQYF
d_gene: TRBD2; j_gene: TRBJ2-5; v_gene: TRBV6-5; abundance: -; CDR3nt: TGTGCCAGCAGTTACTCTATAGCGGGGGGGCCAGAGACCCAGTACTTC; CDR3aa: CASSYSIAGGPETQYF
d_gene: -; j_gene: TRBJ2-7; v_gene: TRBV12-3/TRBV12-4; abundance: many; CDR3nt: TGTGCCAGCAGTTTTTGGCCGTACGAGCAGTACTTC; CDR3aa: CASSFWPYEQYF
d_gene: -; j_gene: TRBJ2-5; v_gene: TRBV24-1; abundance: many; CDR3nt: TGTGCCACCAGTGATTGGGGGGAGACCCAGTACTTC; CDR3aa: CATSDWGETQYF
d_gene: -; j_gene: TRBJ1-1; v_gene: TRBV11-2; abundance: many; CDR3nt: TGTGCCAGCAGCTCCCCCGGAGGCAGACTGAAGTCTGAAGCTTTCTTT; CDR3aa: CASSSPGGRLKSEAFF
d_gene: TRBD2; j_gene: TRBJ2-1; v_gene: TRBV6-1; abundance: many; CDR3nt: TGTGCCAGCGGACTAGCGGGAGTCAATGAGCAGTTCTTC; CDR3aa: CASGLAGVNEQFF
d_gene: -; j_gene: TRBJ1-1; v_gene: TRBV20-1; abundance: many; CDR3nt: TGCAGTGCTAGAGGGATCCCCGACACTGAAGCTTTCTTT; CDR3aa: CSARGIPDTEAFF
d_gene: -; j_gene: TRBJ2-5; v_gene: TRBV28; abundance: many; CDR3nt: TGTGCCAGCAGCGACCGGGACATCCAAGAGACCCAGTACTTC; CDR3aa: CASSDRDIQETQYF
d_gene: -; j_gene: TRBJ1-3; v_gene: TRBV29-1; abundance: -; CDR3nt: TGCAGCGTTTGGGACCGGCGGGGGGACACCATATATTTT; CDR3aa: CSVWDRRGDTIYF
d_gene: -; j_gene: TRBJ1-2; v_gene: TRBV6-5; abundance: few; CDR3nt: TGTGCCAGCAGTTATAACCCAGTGTCTGATGGCTACACCTTC; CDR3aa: CASSYNPVSDGYTF
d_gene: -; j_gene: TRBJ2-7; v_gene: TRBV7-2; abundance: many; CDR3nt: TGTGCCAGCAGTCTACCTGGGGGCGTGGAGCAGTACTTC; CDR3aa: CASSLPGGVEQYF
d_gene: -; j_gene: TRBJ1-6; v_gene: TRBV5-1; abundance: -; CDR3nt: TGCGCCAGCAGCTTAGGGGGTTTACCCCTCCACTTT; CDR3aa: CASSLGGLPLHF
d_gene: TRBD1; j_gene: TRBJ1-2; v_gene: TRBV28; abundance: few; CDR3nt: TGTGCCATCCAGTTTGGGACAGGCGACTATGGCTACACCTTC; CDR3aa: CAIQFGTGDYGYTF
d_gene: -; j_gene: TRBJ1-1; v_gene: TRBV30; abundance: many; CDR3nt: TGTGCCTGGAGTGTACGGGAGACGAAATACACTGAAGCTTTCTTT; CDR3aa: CAWSVRETKYTEAFF
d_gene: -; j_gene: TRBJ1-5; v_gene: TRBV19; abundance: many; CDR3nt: TGTGCCAGTAGTGATGTGGGCCACAATCAGCCCCAGCATTTT; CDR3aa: CASSDVGHNQPQHF
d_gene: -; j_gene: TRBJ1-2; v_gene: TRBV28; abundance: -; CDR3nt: TGTGCCAGCACCAAGACGGACAACAACTATGGCTACACCTTC; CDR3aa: CASTKTDNNYGYTF
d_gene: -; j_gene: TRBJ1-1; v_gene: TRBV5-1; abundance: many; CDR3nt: TGCGCCAGCAGCTTGGATGGTGAAGCTTTCTTT; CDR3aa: CASSLDGEAFF
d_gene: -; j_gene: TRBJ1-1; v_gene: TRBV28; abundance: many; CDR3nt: TGTGCCAGCAGTTTGGGTCTCGTGAACACTGAAGCTTTCTTT; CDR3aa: CASSLGLVNTEAFF
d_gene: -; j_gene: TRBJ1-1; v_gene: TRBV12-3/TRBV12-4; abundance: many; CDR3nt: TGTGCCAGCAGTAAATATGAGGGACGCATGAACACTGAAGCTTTCTTT; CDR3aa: CASSKYEGRMNTEAFF
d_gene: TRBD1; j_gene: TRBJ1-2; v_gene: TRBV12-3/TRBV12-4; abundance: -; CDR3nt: TGTGCCAGCAGTTTAAAGGCAGGGGGCGATGGCTACACCTTC; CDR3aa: CASSLKAGGDGYTF
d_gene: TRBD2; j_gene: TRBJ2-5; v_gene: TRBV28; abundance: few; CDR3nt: TGTGCCAGCAGGGGACTAGCGGGGGGGCCCACCCAGTACTTC; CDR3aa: CASRGLAGGPTQYF
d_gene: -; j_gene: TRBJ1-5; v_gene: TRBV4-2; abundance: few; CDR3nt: TGTGCCAGCAGCCAAGAACCGGCGGATCAGCCCCAGCATTTT; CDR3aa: CASSQEPADQPQHF
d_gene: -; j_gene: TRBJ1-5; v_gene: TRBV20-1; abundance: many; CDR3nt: TGCAGTGCTAGAGATCATGAGATGTATGGTTATAGCAATCAGCCCCAGCATTTT; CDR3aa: CSARDHEMYGYSNQPQHF
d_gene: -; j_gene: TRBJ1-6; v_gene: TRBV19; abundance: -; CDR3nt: TGTGCCAGTAGTATTGGAGGCGTCAATTCACCCCTCCACTTT; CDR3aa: CASSIGGVNSPLHF
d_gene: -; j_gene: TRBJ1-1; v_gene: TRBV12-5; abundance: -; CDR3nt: TGTGCTAGTGGTAGCGAGGTGCTCACTGAAGCTTTCTTT; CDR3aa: CASGSEVLTEAFF
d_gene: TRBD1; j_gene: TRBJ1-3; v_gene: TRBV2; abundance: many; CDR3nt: TGTGCCAGCAGTGATCAGGGGGCCTTAGCAAACACCATATATTTT; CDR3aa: CASSDQGALANTIYF
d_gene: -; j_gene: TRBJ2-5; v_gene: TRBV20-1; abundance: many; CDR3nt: TGCGCTCCGTTCGGAAGGAGACAAGAGACCCAGTACTTC; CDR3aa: CAPFGRRQETQYF
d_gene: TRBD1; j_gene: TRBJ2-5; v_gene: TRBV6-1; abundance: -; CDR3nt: TGTGCCAGCAGTACCGGGACAGTCCCTGGGGAGACCCAGTACTTC; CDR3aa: CASSTGTVPGETQYF
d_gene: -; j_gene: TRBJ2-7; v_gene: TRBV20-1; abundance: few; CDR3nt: TGCAGTGCTAGAGATGGGGGGTTGCCCTTCGACGAGCAGTACTTC; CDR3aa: CSARDGGLPFDEQYF
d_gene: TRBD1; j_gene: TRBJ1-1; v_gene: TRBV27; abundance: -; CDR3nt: TGTGCCAGCAGTACATGGGCAGGGGGCAACACTGAAGCTTTCTTT; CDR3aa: CASSTWAGGNTEAFF
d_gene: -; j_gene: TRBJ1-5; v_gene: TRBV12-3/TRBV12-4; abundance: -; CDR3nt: TGTGCCAGCAGTTTAGCGCAGGGGACTCAGCCCCAGCATTTT; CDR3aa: CASSLAQGTQPQHF
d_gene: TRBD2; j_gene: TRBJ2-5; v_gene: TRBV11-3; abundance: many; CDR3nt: TGTGCCAGCAGCTCCTCGGGACTAGCGGGAGGGCGAGAGACCCAGTACTTC; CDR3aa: CASSSSGLAGGRETQYF
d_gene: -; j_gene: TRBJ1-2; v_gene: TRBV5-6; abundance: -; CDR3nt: TGTGCCAGCAGCTGGGGCCCGGGTGTCAGCTATGGCTACACCTTC; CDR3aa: CASSWGPGVSYGYTF
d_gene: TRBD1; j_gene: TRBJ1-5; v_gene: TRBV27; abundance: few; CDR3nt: TGTGCCAGCAGTTTACTGGGGACAGGGGGCTATAGCAATCAGCCCCAGCATTTT; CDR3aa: CASSLLGTGGYSNQPQHF
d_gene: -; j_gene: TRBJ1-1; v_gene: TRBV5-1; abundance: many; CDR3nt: TGCGCCAGCAGCTTGGACTCAGGGGCCACTGAAGCTTTCTTT; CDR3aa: CASSLDSGATEAFF
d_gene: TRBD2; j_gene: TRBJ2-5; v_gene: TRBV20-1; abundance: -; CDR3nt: TGCAGTGCTAGAGATACTAGCGGGGATTTGGAGACCCAGTACTTC; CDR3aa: CSARDTSGDLETQYF
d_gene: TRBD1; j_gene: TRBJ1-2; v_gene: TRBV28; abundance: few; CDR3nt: TGTGCCAGCAGTTCCCTTACAGGGGAGGGCGGCTACACCTTC; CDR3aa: CASSSLTGEGGYTF
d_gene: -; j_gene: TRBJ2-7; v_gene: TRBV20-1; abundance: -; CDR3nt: TGCAGTGCTAGAAGCAGGGTACACGAGCAGTACTTC; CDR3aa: CSARSRVHEQYF
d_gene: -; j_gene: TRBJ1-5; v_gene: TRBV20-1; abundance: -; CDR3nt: TGCAGTGCTAACCCCCGAGACAAGACCTTCCAGCCCCAGCATTTT; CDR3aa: CSANPRDKTFQPQHF
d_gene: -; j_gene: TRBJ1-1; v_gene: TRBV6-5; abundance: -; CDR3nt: TGTGCCAGCAGTTATAGAACCCACGGTAACACTGAAGCTTTCTTT; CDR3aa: CASSYRTHGNTEAFF
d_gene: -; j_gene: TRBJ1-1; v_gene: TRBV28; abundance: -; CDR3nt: TGTGCCAGCAGCACGGGGGACGGATCCATGAACACTGAAGCTTTCTTT; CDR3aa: CASSTGDGSMNTEAFF
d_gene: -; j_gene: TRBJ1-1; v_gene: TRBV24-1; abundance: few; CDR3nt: TGTGCCACCAGTGATTCCACCAAGACAGAGTTGGAGGCTTTCTTT; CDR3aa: CATSDSTKTELEAFF
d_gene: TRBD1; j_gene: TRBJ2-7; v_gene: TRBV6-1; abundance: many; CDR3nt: TGTGCCAGCAACCCCTGGACAGGGGACCATTACGAGCAGTACTTC; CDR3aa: CASNPWTGDHYEQYF